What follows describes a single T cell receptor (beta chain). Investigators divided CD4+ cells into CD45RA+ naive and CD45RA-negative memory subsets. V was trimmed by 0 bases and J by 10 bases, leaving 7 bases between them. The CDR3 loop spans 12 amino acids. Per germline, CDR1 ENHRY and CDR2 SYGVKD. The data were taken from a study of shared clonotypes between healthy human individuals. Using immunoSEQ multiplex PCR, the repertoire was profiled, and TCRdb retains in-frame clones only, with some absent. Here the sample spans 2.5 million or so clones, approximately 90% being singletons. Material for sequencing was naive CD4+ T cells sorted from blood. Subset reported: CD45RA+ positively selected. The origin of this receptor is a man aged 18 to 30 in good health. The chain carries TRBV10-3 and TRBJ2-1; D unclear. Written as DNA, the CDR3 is TGTGCCATCAGTGAGTCAGGATGGGAGCAGTTCTTC. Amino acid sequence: CAISESGWEQFF.